Sequencing of this T cell receptor (beta chain) was carried out in a study of shared clonotypes between healthy human individuals. Whole-study context: Three plates were used per donor for CD4 naive, three for CD4 memory, two for CD8 naive and one for CD8 memory.

The input for sorted-subset replicate PCRs was roughly 180 ng DNA, 30,000 or so T cell genomes. Some clones are missing from TCRdb's copy, which holds only in-frame ones; the method was immunoSEQ multiplex PCR. The sample contains roughly 2,300,000 clones, roughly 92% of which appear only once. The V gene lost 4 bases and the J gene lost 7 bases, with 20 bases spanning the gap. Per the germline V gene, CDR1 is MNHEY and CDR2 is SMNVEV (reference sequence). The CDR3 runs 15 residues. The sequenced material came from naive CD4+ T cells from PBMCs. The subset: CD45RA+ positively selected. This TCR was recovered from a young man in good health. Some clones in this sample may be carry-over from other donors' samples. The J gene is TRBJ2-7, the V gene TRBV27, with TRBD2 as a possible D gene (6 bases). This chain's CDR3 is CASSSHLGLGGEQYF. In nucleotides, the CDR3 is TGTGCCAGCAGTTCACACCTGGGACTCGGGGGAGAGCAGTACTTC.